These 14 T cell receptor beta chains were all obtained from the same sample, sequenced in a study of T cell changes during pregnancy in multiple sclerosis. The repertoire was sequenced with immunoSEQ multiplex PCR; TCRdb's copy has only in-frame clones and lacks some. The sample lists 85,000 to 100,000 clones, around 94% occurring once. The specimen was peripheral blood, collected in the first trimester of pregnancy. These receptors were collected from a female donor with multiple sclerosis, enrolled in a pregnancy study.

This chain links TRBV6-4 with TRBJ2-6, with unresolved D. Germline CDR1 is MRHNA and CDR2 is SNTAGT. This CDR3 is built from 14 residues. The ends were cut back, 4 bases at V and 1 base at J, with 5 bases in the middle. The CDR3, as DNA: TGTGCCAGCAGTGCGGGTTCTGGGGCCAACGTCCTGACTTTC. Translation gives CASSAGSGANVLTF.

The chain employs TRBV7-2 and TRBJ2-1; tentatively, D is TRBD2 (6 bases). The germline V and J ends were trimmed by 3 bases and 5 bases, with 17 bases remaining between them. CDR1 is SGHTA and CDR2 is FQGNSA in the germline V gene. This CDR3 is built from 16 residues. Here the CDR3 DNA reads TGTGCCAGCAGCTTGGGAACTAGCCAAGGCGACAATGAGCAGTTCTTC. It specifies CASSLGTSQGDNEQFF.

V usage is TRBV28 and J usage is TRBJ2-7; 9 bases are shared with TRBD1. V gave up 7 bases and J gave up 5 bases; unmatched junction bases: 9. There are 14 residues in the CDR3. CDR1 and CDR2 (germline): MDHEN, SYDVKM. CDR3 in amino acids: CASTTGGEGNEQYF. As DNA, the CDR3 is TGTGCCAGCACCACAGGGGGCGAGGGGAACGAGCAGTACTTC.

The chain joins TRBV13 to TRBJ2-3, with 11 bases identical to TRBD2. Trimming cost V 6 bases and J 0 bases; bases outside gene matches: 8. The CDR3 sequence is 17 residues long. Germline V gene data show CDR1 as PRHDT and CDR2 as FYEKMQ (reference sequence). For the CDR3, the DNA is TGTGCCAGCAGTCCTACCGGGACTAGCGGCAGCACAGATACGCAGTATTTT. Translating it yields CASSPTGTSGSTDTQYF.

The chain couples TRBV4-2 to TRBJ1-4; no definite D call. V was clipped by 4 bases and J by 0 bases, with 12 bases between them. Germline V gives CDR1 LGHNA, CDR2 YNFKEQ. This CDR3 has 16 amino acids. The CDR3 DNA sequence: TGTGCCAGCAGCCCCGAGGCAGACGCAACTAATGAAAAACTGTTTTTT. Translation: CASSPEADATNEKLFF.

The chain is built from TRBV5-1 and TRBJ2-7, with a weak D call TRBD1 (6 bases). Germline V gives CDR1 SGHRS, CDR2 YFSETQ. V was pared by 1 base and J by 0 bases, with 11 bases between. The CDR3 is 15 amino acids. Here the CDR3 reads CASSLLTGSSYEQYF. In DNA form, the CDR3 reads TGCGCCAGCAGCTTGTTGACAGGTAGCTCCTACGAGCAGTACTTC. Variable domain in full (rest from reference TRBV5-1 and TRBJ2-7): KAGVTQTPRYLIKTRGQQVTLSCSPISGHRSVSWYQQTPGQGLQFLFEYFSETQRNKGNFPGRFSGRQFSNSRSEMNVSTLELGDSALYLCASSLLTGSSYEQYFGPGTRLTVT.

The rearrangement links TRBV5-1 to TRBJ1-2; TRBD1 matches 11 bases. CDR1 is SGHRS, CDR2 YFSETQ, per germline. Trimming took 0 bases from V and 6 from J; bases not matched to a gene: 10. This CDR3 contains 17 residues. The CDR3 DNA follows: TGCGCCAGCAGCTTGGATCCGGACAGGGGGCTTATAAATGGCTACACCTTC. The encoded protein is CASSLDPDRGLINGYTF.

The chain links TRBV9 to TRBJ2-2; D ambiguous. V lost 0 bases, J lost 4 bases, and 7 bases lay in between. Germline V lookup: CDR1 SGDLS, CDR2 YYNGEE. This CDR3 comprises 14 residues. CDR3 sequence (DNA): TGTGCCAGCAGCGTAGATGGCGGCACCGGGGAGCTGTTTTTT. Encoded protein: CASSVDGGTGELFF.

This rearrangement joins TRBV4-2 to TRBJ2-1; D not resolved. The length of the CDR3 is 17 residues. CDR1 and CDR2 from the germline V gene are LGHNA and YNFKEQ. Trimming left V 1 base short and J 2 bases short, with 15 bases between. The CDR3 DNA is TGTGCCAGCAGCCAAGGAGGCCCTCCGCTGGCCTACAATGAGCAGTTCTTC. Its protein is CASSQGGPPLAYNEQFF.

The gene calls are TRBV5-1 and TRBJ2-3, with 8 bases that match TRBD1. The CDR3 is 13 amino acids. The germline gives CDR1 SGHRS, CDR2 YFSETQ. V dropped 6 bases and J dropped 2; count of bases not matched to a gene: 2. For the CDR3, the DNA is TGCGCCAGCACCAGGGGGCCCACAGATACGCAGTATTTT. Translated, it gives CASTRGPTDTQYF.

The chain carries TRBV12-5 and TRBJ2-1; D is undetermined. The germline V gene encodes CDR1 LGHNT and CDR2 FRNRAP. V was shortened by 0 bases and J by 9 bases, with 6 bases between the two germline ends. The CDR3 has 12 residues. Written as DNA, the CDR3 is TGTGCTAGTGGTTTGGTGCTGAGTGAGCAGTTCTTC. Translated, it gives CASGLVLSEQFF. Filled out from reference TRBV12-5 and TRBJ2-1, the complete variable domain reads DARVTQTPRHKVTEMGQEVTMRCQPILGHNTVFWYRQTMMQGLELLAYFRNRAPLDDSGMPKDRFSAEMPDATLATLKIQPSEPRDSAVYFCASGLVLSEQFFGPGTRLTVL.

The gene calls are TRBV7-8 and TRBJ2-7; 9 positions match TRBD1. From germline, CDR1 is SGHVS and CDR2 FQNEAQ. Trimming cost V 3 bases and J 5 bases; bases outside gene matches: 17. CDR3 length: 18 amino acids. CDR3 DNA sequence: TGTGCCAGCAGCTTGGGCGGGGCCGTGGCGGGACAGGGTAACGAGCAGTACTTC. Its protein product is CASSLGGAVAGQGNEQYF.

V and J are TRBV2 and TRBJ2-2; 10 bases are shared with TRBD2. J lost 3 bases, V lost 8 bases, and 6 bases had no gene match. The CDR3 contains 15 residues. From germline, CDR1 is SNHLY and CDR2 FYNNEI. The CDR3 sequence is CASSRTSGDTGELFF. The DNA for the CDR3 is TGTGCCAGCTCCAGGACTAGCGGTGACACCGGGGAGCTGTTTTTT.

The J gene is TRBJ2-1, the V gene TRBV11-2; 8 nucleotides agree with TRBD1. V dropped 0 bases and J dropped 6; count of bases not matched to a gene: 13. This CDR3 is built from 18 residues. Germline CDR1 reads SGHAT; CDR2 reads FQNNGV. Written as DNA, the CDR3 is TGTGCCAGCAGCTTAGATTTGAGATGGACAGGGAAAAGCAATGAGCAGTTCTTC. Encoded protein: CASSLDLRWTGKSNEQFF.